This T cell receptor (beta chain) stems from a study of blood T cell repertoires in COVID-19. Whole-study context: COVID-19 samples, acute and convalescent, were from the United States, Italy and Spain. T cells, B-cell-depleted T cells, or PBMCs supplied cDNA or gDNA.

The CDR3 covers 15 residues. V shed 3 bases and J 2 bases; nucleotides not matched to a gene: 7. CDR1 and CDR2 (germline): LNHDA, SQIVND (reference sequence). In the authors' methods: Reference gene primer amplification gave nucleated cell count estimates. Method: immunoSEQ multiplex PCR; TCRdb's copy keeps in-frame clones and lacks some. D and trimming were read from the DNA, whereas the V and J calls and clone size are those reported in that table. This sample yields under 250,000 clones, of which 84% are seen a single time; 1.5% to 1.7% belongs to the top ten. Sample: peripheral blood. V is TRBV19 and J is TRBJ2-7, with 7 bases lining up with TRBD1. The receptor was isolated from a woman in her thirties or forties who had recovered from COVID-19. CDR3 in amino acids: CASSMDRDSPYEQYF. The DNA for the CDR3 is TGTGCCAGTAGTATGGACCGGGACAGTCCCTACGAGCAGTACTTC.